Listed below are T cell receptor beta chains from one sample, sequenced in a study of T cells in Graves' hyperthyroidism and ophthalmopathy. TCRdb itself ran the multiplex PCR reads through MiXCR, one entry per CDR3 protein. The table shows about 720,000 distinct CDR3 sequences, with around 20% occurring only once. The sample was blood. The receptors stem from a woman in her fifties or sixties with Graves' hyperthyroidism that later progressed to Graves' ophthalmopathy. The CDR3 runs from the conserved cysteine through the conserved F or W. Fields, in order: V gene, J gene, clone size, D gene, CDR3 DNA, CDR3 protein. D genes are given only for firm matches. Part of the rows lack a size; the others show once, few, many or a class for expanded clones.

>TRBV7-2|TRBJ2-7|-|TRBD1
TGTGCCAGCAGCTCGGGACAGCTCGTCTACGAGCAGTACTTC
CASSSGQLVYEQYF
>TRBV25-1|TRBJ2-2|-|-
TGTGCCAGCAGTGCAAGGGGGACCGGGGAGCTGTTTTTT
CASSARGTGELFF
>TRBV12-3/TRBV12-4|TRBJ2-1|few|-
TGTGCCAGCAGTTTGTTTAGACGGAATGAGCAGTTCTTC
CASSLFRRNEQFF
>TRBV20-1|TRBJ2-7|-|TRBD2
TGCAGTGGACTAGCAGGGTGGACCTACGAGCAGTACTTC
CSGLAGWTYEQYF
>TRBV2|TRBJ2-3|many|TRBD1
TGTGCCAGCAGTGCCCTAGGGACAGGGGGCGTCGATACGCAGTATTTT
CASSALGTGGVDTQYF
>TRBV12-3/TRBV12-4|TRBJ1-6|few|-
TGTGCCAGCAGTTTACATTCAGATTCACCCCTCCACTTT
CASSLHSDSPLHF
>TRBV6-2/TRBV6-3|TRBJ2-7|many|TRBD1
TGTGCCAGCATACAGGACAGGGGGTTTCCGGGCGAGCAGTACTTC
CASIQDRGFPGEQYF
>TRBV15|TRBJ1-4|-|-
TGTGCCACCAGCAGAGACAGGCTGAATGAAAAACTGTTTTTT
CATSRDRLNEKLFF
>TRBV20-1|TRBJ1-1|many|-
TGCAGTGCTTGGGACGGGATGAACACTGAAGCTTTCTTT
CSAWDGMNTEAFF
>TRBV5-4|TRBJ2-3|many|-
TGTGCCAGCAGCTTGGGGCAGGGTGAGGGCACAGATACGCAGTATTTT
CASSLGQGEGTDTQYF
>TRBV7-3|TRBJ1-2|many|-
TGTGCCAGCAGCTTAAGTGTTGGGACGGATAACTATGGCTACACCTTC
CASSLSVGTDNYGYTF